This T cell receptor beta chain was identified during a study of blood T cell repertoires in COVID-19 (dated by TCRdb to 2019 to 2021). Looking at the study overall: Collaborator samples came from the United States, Italy and Spain and covered acute and convalescent phases of COVID-19. The dataset comprised deeply sampled blood TCRbeta repertoires from subjects exposed to, actively infected with, or recovered from COVID-19. Nearly every sample came with metadata listing a de-identified subject ID, COVID-19 status, age in years and sex. The samples were drawn from two sources: the first 160 participants of the ongoing ImmuneRACE study, and 1,000 to 1,500 subjects contributed by 6 global collaborators. The repertoires were made available in a free public database intended to serve as a resource for research on the immune response to SARS-CoV-2. Where available, HLA class I and class II types were taken from metadata supplied by the sample provider and were not determined by assay-based typing. The prospective study material was composed of cDNA or gDNA derived from T cells, B-cell-depleted T cells, or PBMCs. General conclusions and limits of the study: The quantity of clinical and demographic metadata differed by source and by participant and was supplied without curation.

This clone was detected only once. Which antigen it targets is not known. Base-call qualities are not available, and no considerably larger clone is one nucleotide away. TCRbeta CDR3 regions were amplified from genomic DNA using the immunoSEQ Assay, a bias-controlled multiplex PCR. In the authors' own workflow: Within the assay, amplification of reference gene primers was used to estimate how many nucleated cells each sample contained. Sequence reads were collapsed and filtered to measure the absolute abundance of every unique TCRbeta CDR3 rearrangement. For each sample, productive Simpson clonality was calculated as the square root of Simpson's diversity index over productive rearrangements. TCRdb took over this immuneACCESS table, retaining in-frame rearrangements with V and J assigned. Such tables are incomplete; in checked studies, under half of the missing clones stem from an unresolved V gene, and the remainder is unexplained. V and J calls and clone size are given by that table; D and trimming were obtained from the DNA. The sample includes around 25,000 clones, with about 89% observed a single time. The ten largest clonotypes hold approximately 9.9% of the sample.

Each collaborating institution followed its own protocols to collect whole blood in K2EDTA tubes. For TCRbeta analysis, collaborator samples were shipped as frozen whole blood, as isolated PBMCs, or as DNA extracted from either sample type. Relative to germline, V is 6 bases shorter and J is 6 bases shorter, with 12 bases between their ends. From the cysteine up to the phenylalanine, the CDR3 has a length of 14 residues. The CDR3 DNA has 42 bases and is translated from base 1. Sequences MNHEY (CDR1) and SVGAGI (CDR2) are obtained from the germline V gene. The sequencing sample was made of peripheral blood. The receptor's source is a man between 65 and 85 years old with acute or convalescent COVID-19. The V gene is TRBV6-5 and the J gene is TRBJ1-6, with no D gene named confidently. The CDR3 has the sequence CASSLTVINSPLHF. At the DNA level, the sequence is TGTGCCAGCAGCCTAACAGTCATTAATTCACCCCTCCACTTT.